Below are 15 T cell receptor beta chains sequenced from a single sample in a study of response to subunit inactivated influenza vaccine. One entry per CDR3 protein, called by TCRdb with MiXCR from the RT-PCR reads. This sample has about 540,000 distinct CDR3 sequences, with 20% to 25% found just once. A further study also used this sample, focusing on T cells expressing NK-cell markers. From that study: TCR beta libraries carry UMIs added by 5'RACE template switching.

This specimen consisted of CD4+ T cells sorted from PBMCs, obtained roughly 13 days after vaccination. The receptor set was obtained from a man between 50 and 59 years old who received an inactivated influenza vaccine.

The rearrangement joins TRBV5-1 to TRBJ2-5, with 9 bases fitting TRBD1. The CDR3 is 17 amino acids. In germline, CDR1 is SGHRS, CDR2 YFSETQ. V lost 4 bases, J lost 5 bases, and 15 bases stayed unmatched. CDR3 loop: CASSNPGQGRVLETQYF. In DNA, the CDR3 is TGCGCCAGCAGCAACCCGGGACAGGGTAGAGTTTTGGAGACCCAGTACTTC.

This chain connects TRBV7-8 to TRBJ2-5; D perhaps matches TRBD2 (6 bases). V was pared by 0 bases and J by 5 bases, with 16 bases between. This CDR3 contains 16 residues. In germline, CDR1 is SGHVS, CDR2 FQNEAQ. The CDR3 region is CASSLARGISRETQYF. CDR3 nucleotides: TGTGCCAGCAGCTTAGCTCGCGGGATAAGCAGGGAGACCCAGTACTTC.

The chain couples TRBV5-1 to TRBJ2-7, with 11 positions matching TRBD2. The ends lost 4 bases at V and 2 bases at J; junction bases unmatched: 8. From germline, CDR1 is SGHRS and CDR2 YFSETQ. The CDR3 is made up of 16 amino acids. CDR3 amino acids: CASSPEGLAVTYEQYF. The CDR3 DNA is TGCGCCAGCAGCCCGGAGGGACTAGCGGTGACCTACGAGCAGTACTTC. Together with reference TRBV5-1 and TRBJ2-7, the CDR3 gives the full variable domain: KAGVTQTPRYLIKTRGQQVTLSCSPISGHRSVSWYQQTPGQGLQFLFEYFSETQRNKGNFPGRFSGRQFSNSRSEMNVSTLELGDSALYLCASSPEGLAVTYEQYFGPGTRLTVT.

V and J are TRBV25-1 and TRBJ2-1; 9 nucleotides align to TRBD2. Germline CDR1 and CDR2: MGHDK and SYGVNS. The CDR3 runs to 16 residues. V dropped 0 bases and J dropped 5; count of bases not matched to a gene: 5. The CDR3 spells CASSEYSGSPHNEQFF. CDR3 nucleotides: TGTGCCAGCAGTGAATATAGCGGGAGCCCCCACAATGAGCAGTTCTTC.

Ten or more counts support this clonotype. The rearrangement links TRBV29-1 to TRBJ2-1; TRBD2 matches 12 bases. The CDR3 consists of 13 residues. CDR1 is SQVTM and CDR2 is ANQGSEA in the germline V gene. V lost 5 bases, J lost 9 bases, and 5 bases stayed unmatched. CDR3 nucleotide sequence: TGCAGCGTTCGGACTAGCGGGATTGGTGAGCAGTTCTTC. Translating it yields CSVRTSGIGEQFF.

The V and J genes are TRBV20-1 and TRBJ2-1, with 13 bases aligning to TRBD2. The ends lost 6 bases at V and 0 bases at J; junction bases unmatched: 8. Per germline, CDR1 DFQATT and CDR2 SNEGSKA (reference sequence). The CDR3 has 17 amino acids. DNA for the CDR3: TGCAGTGCAACCGGACTAGCGGGGGCCTACTCCTACAATGAGCAGTTCTTC. Protein product: CSATGLAGAYSYNEQFF.

The genes are TRBV20-1 and TRBJ2-3, with TRBD2 matching over 8 bases. This CDR3 contains 14 residues. CDR1 and CDR2 from the germline V gene are DFQATT and SNEGSKA (reference sequence). Unmatched junction bases numbered 9, after V lost 6 bases and J lost 4 bases. The CDR3 DNA sequence: TGCAGTGCCACCCGAGCGGGAGCGTCAGATACGCAGTATTTT. Its protein is CSATRAGASDTQYF.

This clonotype has a handful of counts. The chain joins TRBV6-5 to TRBJ2-6; D not certain. Germline V CDR1 and CDR2: MNHEY, SVGAGI. V dropped 1 base and J dropped 0 bases, with 16 bases sitting between them. The CDR3 length is 19 residues. The CDR3 protein is CASSYFGTELSSGANVLTF. The CDR3 nucleotides read TGTGCCAGCAGTTACTTCGGCACCGAACTCAGCTCTGGGGCCAACGTCCTGACTTTC.

This clonotype has at least ten counts. V is TRBV6-5 and J is TRBJ1-6; tentatively, D is TRBD1 (6 bases). Germline V gene data show CDR1 as MNHEY and CDR2 as SVGAGI. V lost 0 bases, J lost 4 bases, and 13 bases lay in between. The CDR3 length is 17 residues. For the CDR3, the DNA is TGTGCCAGCAGTTACTCGATTTCCGGGACATATAATTCACCCCTCCACTTT. Translation gives CASSYSISGTYNSPLHF.

The chain is built from TRBV6-2 or TRBV6-3 and TRBJ1-1; 9 bases agree with TRBD1. In germline, CDR1 is MNHEY, CDR2 SVGEGT. The CDR3 sequence is 14 residues long. V shed 6 bases, J shed 7 bases, and the junction held 9 bases outside the gene matches. CDR3 DNA: TGTGCCAGCAGGATGTGGACAGGGGTCTATGAAGCTTTCTTT. Protein product: CASRMWTGVYEAFF.

This clonotype was detected a few times. The chain joins TRBV20-1 to TRBJ1-2; 9 bases map to TRBD1. Germline-derived CDR1 and CDR2 are DFQATT and SNEGSKA (reference sequence). Losses at the gene ends were 4 bases for V and 4 bases for J; bases not matched to a gene: 4. The CDR3 consists of 13 residues. The CDR3 DNA is TGCAGTGCTAATGACAGGGGGGCCTATGGCTACACCTTC. Its protein product is CSANDRGAYGYTF.

The V gene is TRBV29-1, the J gene TRBJ2-5; D call uncertain. The germline gives CDR1 SQVTM, CDR2 ANQGSEA. CDR3 length: 13 residues. V lost 3 bases and J lost 1, with 9 bases in between. As DNA, the CDR3 is TGCAGCGTTGATCTGGCCAGCCAAGAGACCCAGTACTTC. This codes for CSVDLASQETQYF.

This chain uses TRBV28 with TRBJ1-4, with D hard to call. This CDR3 is 12 amino acids long. Germline CDR1 reads MDHEN; CDR2 reads SYDVKM. Trimming cost V 2 bases and J 13 bases, with 11 bases left between them. In DNA form, the CDR3 reads TGTGCCAGCAGTTTAGGCGGCTGGGCACTGTTTTTT. This sequence encodes CASSLGGWALFF.

The chain links TRBV6-1 to TRBJ1-2; D unclear. The CDR3 covers 14 residues. V gave up 3 bases and J gave up 4 bases, with 12 bases separating them. Germline assignment: CDR1 MNHNS and CDR2 SASEGT. This CDR3 reads CASSEETDAYGYTF. CDR3 coding DNA: TGTGCCAGCAGTGAGGAGACGGACGCCTATGGCTACACCTTC.

This clonotype turned up a few times. This chain joins TRBV4-2 and TRBJ2-3; possible D gene TRBD1, 5 bases. Between the trimmed V and J ends, which lost 0 bases and 1 base, there was a span of 8 bases. The CDR3 spans 15 residues. The germline V gene has CDR1 LGHNA and CDR2 YNFKEQ. This CDR3 is CASSQDRAGTDTQYF. Here the CDR3 DNA reads TGTGCCAGCAGCCAAGACAGGGCCGGCACAGATACGCAGTATTTT.